Below are 4 T cell receptor beta chains sequenced from a single sample in a study of shared clonotypes between healthy human individuals. Produced via immunoSEQ multiplex PCR; TCRdb's table is partial and in-frame only. The table lists about 600,000 clones, approximately 97% of them singletons. Sequenced input: naive CD4+ T cells sorted from blood. Noted subset: CD45RA+ positively selected. These receptors came from a woman in her twenties or thirties in good health.

The V and J genes are TRBV28 and TRBJ1-4; D is uncertain. Germline V gives CDR1 MDHEN, CDR2 SYDVKM. V lost 2 bases, J lost 8 bases, and 6 bases lay in between. This CDR3 has 12 amino acids. The CDR3 bases are TGTGCCAGCAGTTTAGAGGAAGAAAAACTGTTTTTT. This translates into CASSLEEEKLFF.

This chain links TRBV6-6 with TRBJ2-2; 11 bases agree with TRBD1. The germline V gene has CDR1 MNHNY and CDR2 SVGAGI (reference sequence). The V segment lost 2 bases and the J segment 6 bases; nucleotides outside the gene matches: 5. CDR3 length: 16 amino acids. The CDR3 nucleotides are TGTGCCAGCAGTTACCAACCGGGACAGGGGGCCGGGGAGCTGTTTTTT. Protein product: CASSYQPGQGAGELFF.

The CDR3 bases are TGTGCCAGCAGTGAACCGGTCTACGAGCAGTACTTC. This gives the protein CASSEPVYEQYF. The chain joins TRBV6-1 to TRBJ2-5; D unresolved. The closer fit of TRBJ2-7 to the DNA end suggests the J call may be wrong. CDR3 length: 12 amino acids. Germline assignment: CDR1 MNHNS and CDR2 SASEGT.

V is TRBV5-4 and J is TRBJ1-2; 12 bases fit TRBD1. The germline V gene encodes CDR1 SGHNT and CDR2 YYREEE (reference sequence). V trimming: 5 bases; J trimming: 2 bases; junction bases outside the gene matches: 10. The CDR3 has 17 residues. The CDR3 nucleotides read TGTGCCAGCAGGGGGGACAGGGGGCGAAACTCCAACTATGGCTACACCTTC. Translated, it gives CASRGDRGRNSNYGYTF.